This T cell receptor (beta chain) was captured in a study of blood T cell repertoires in COVID-19. V shed 5 bases and J shed 2 bases, with 14 bases lying between them. The CDR3 length is 15 residues. Germline V gene data show CDR1 as LNHNV and CDR2 as YYDKDF (reference sequence). Generated by immunoSEQ multiplex PCR, the TCRdb table keeps only in-frame clones and is missing some. The repertoire has approximately 21,000 clones, roughly 78% of them found once; the top ten carry approximately 60%. The gene calls are TRBV15 and TRBJ2-3, with D maybe TRBD1 (6 bases). The TCR was taken from a man aged 80 or over with acute or convalescent COVID-19. Material: peripheral blood. The CDR3 nucleotides read TGTGCCACCAGCCTTGTGGGGGCTATCACAGATACGCAGTATTTT. It is translated as CATSLVGAITDTQYF.